These T cell receptor beta chains were read from a single sample in a study of OX40 agonist ivuxolimab in advanced cancers. Using immunoSEQ multiplex PCR, the repertoire was profiled, and TCRdb retains in-frame clones only, with some absent. The sample records approximately 50,000 clones, 75% to 85% being singletons. The sequencing used CD4+ or CD8+ T cells sorted from blood, collected in a trial of the OX40 agonist ivuxolimab. These receptor sequences come from an adult with an advanced solid tumor such as melanoma, head and neck, liver or kidney cancer. Both conserved end residues are part of each CDR3. Each record gives: CDR3 length, clone size, J gene, V gene, D gene, CDR3 DNA, CDR3 protein. A D gene is named only where the DNA matches it firmly. Not all rows give a size; the values are once, few, many and, for expanded clones, a class.

14,.,TRBJ1-4,TRBV6-6,TRBD1,TGTGCCAGCGTTACGGGGACAGTTAATGAAAAACTGTTTTTT,CASVTGTVNEKLFF
15,.,TRBJ2-5,TRBV5-6,TRBD1,TGTGCCAGCAGCACCACCGGGACAGGCCTTAAGGCTCAGTACTTC,CASSTTGTGLKAQYF
11,few,TRBJ2-7,TRBV6-5,.,TGTGCCAGCAGTATAGTTACCGAGCAGTACTTC,CASSIVTEQYF
14,.,TRBJ2-5,TRBV7-2,.,TGTGCCAGCACCACCCCCGCCAGGGGCGAGACCCAGTACTTC,CASTTPARGETQYF
16,.,TRBJ1-3,TRBV6-1,.,TGTGCCAGCAGTGAAGCAGGACAGAGCTCTGGAAACACCATATATTTT,CASSEAGQSSGNTIYF
18,.,TRBJ2-1,TRBV5-1,TRBD2,TGCGCCAGCAGCGGACGACTAGCGGGGGGGCCGCGGTACAATGAGCAGTTCTTC,CASSGRLAGGPRYNEQFF
14,.,TRBJ2-1,TRBV5-1,TRBD2,TGCGCCAGCAGCTTGGAGGCTAGCGGGAGGGTTCCGTTCTTC,CASSLEASGRVPFF
17,.,TRBJ2-2,TRBV21-1,.,TGTGCCAGCAGCAACGGGGGGGACAGGGTTGTCACCGGGGAGCTGTTTTTT,CASSNGGDRVVTGELFF
11,.,TRBJ2-5,TRBV19,TRBD2,TGTGCCACGGCGGGAGTGGAGACCCAGTACTTC,CATAGVETQYF
15,.,TRBJ2-1,TRBV19,TRBD2,TGTGCCAGTAAATGGTCCGGGACTAAAAACAATGAGCAGTTCTTC,CASKWSGTKNNEQFF
15,.,TRBJ2-1,TRBV28,TRBD2,TGTGCCAGCAGGTCCTCTGCGGGAGGCTACAATGAGCAGTTCTTC,CASRSSAGGYNEQFF
15,.,TRBJ1-4,TRBV11-3,.,TGTGCCAGCAGCTCGGGGGGCCGAACTAATGAAAAACTGTTTTTT,CASSSGGRTNEKLFF
15,.,TRBJ2-7,TRBV5-1,.,TGCGCCAGCAGCTTGGGAGTGGGACGGAACTACGAGCAGTACTTC,CASSLGVGRNYEQYF
16,.,TRBJ2-3,TRBV5-1,TRBD2,TGCGCCAGCAGCTTGGTCTTAGCGGCGGGAGCAGATACGCAGTATTTT,CASSLVLAAGADTQYF
15,.,TRBJ1-3,TRBV19,.,TGTGCCAGTAGTGAACCTAGGGGGGAGCGCCCGTCTATGAATTTT,CASSEPRGERPSMNF
15,.,TRBJ2-6,TRBV19,.,TGTGCCAGTAGTATAGTGGGAACTGGGGCCAACGTCCTGACTTTC,CASSIVGTGANVLTF
14,.,TRBJ2-1,TRBV28,.,TGTGCCAGCAGTTTAATCCAGGCCGGCAATGAGCAGTTCTTC,CASSLIQAGNEQFF
13,.,TRBJ1-2,TRBV7-6,.,TGTGCCAGCAGCTTAGCGGGGGCGCAAGGCTACACCTTC,CASSLAGAQGYTF
12,.,TRBJ2-2,TRBV19,.,TGTGCCAGTAACCGGGGCACCGGGGAGCTGTTTTTT,CASNRGTGELFF
14,.,TRBJ1-2,TRBV15,.,TGTGCCACCAGCAGAGATGAAGGACAAAAGATCTACACCTTC,CATSRDEGQKIYTF
15,.,TRBJ1-2,TRBV28,.,TGTGCCAGCAGTTCCACAGGGTCGGACTTCAATGGCTACACCTTC,CASSSTGSDFNGYTF
14,many,TRBJ1-2,TRBV19,.,TGTGCCAGTAGTATGGGGACGAGGGCTTGGGGCTACACCTTC,CASSMGTRAWGYTF
16,once,TRBJ1-5,TRBV19,TRBD1,TGTGCCAGTAGTAGCGGACAGGGATATAGCAATCAGCCCCAGCATTTT,CASSSGQGYSNQPQHF
15,.,TRBJ2-7,TRBV6-5,.,TGTGCCAGCAGTTACGAGCGGATTACCACCTACGAGCAGTACTTC,CASSYERITTYEQYF
15,.,TRBJ2-7,TRBV6-5,.,TGTGCCAGCAGTATGACAGCATACTTATCCTACGAGCAGTACTTC,CASSMTAYLSYEQYF
16,.,TRBJ2-3,TRBV7-2,.,TGTGCCAGCAGCCCAGACTCCTTCCTCCCCACAGATACGCAGTATTTT,CASSPDSFLPTDTQYF
13,.,TRBJ2-3,TRBV30,TRBD1,TGTGCCTGTAAACGACAGGGGCGGAATACGCAGTATTTT,CACKRQGRNTQYF
15,.,TRBJ2-6,TRBV27,.,TGTGCCAGCAGTTGGCAGGGTAGGGGGGCCAACGTCCTGACTTTC,CASSWQGRGANVLTF
13,.,TRBJ2-5,TRBV7-2,.,TGTGCCAGCAGCTTGCAGGGATTAGAGACCCAGTACTTC,CASSLQGLETQYF
15,once,TRBJ1-1,TRBV18,.,TGTGCCAGCTCACCTACGACAGGAGTGAACACTGAAGCTTTCTTT,CASSPTTGVNTEAFF
14,.,TRBJ1-6,TRBV19,.,TGTGCCAGTGTCCGGTCCGGGCAGTATTCACCCCTCCACTTT,CASVRSGQYSPLHF
13,.,TRBJ2-7,TRBV5-1,.,TGCGCCAGCAGATCCGAACCGTCCTACGAGCAGTACTTC,CASRSEPSYEQYF
18,.,TRBJ2-7,TRBV28,.,TGTGCCAGCAGTTTTCCTCAGCGATGGGGGATTAGCTCCTACGAGCAGTACTTC,CASSFPQRWGISSYEQYF